This T cell receptor (beta chain) was recorded in a study of blood T cell repertoires in COVID-19. Looking at the study overall: Researchers got acute and convalescent COVID-19 samples from the United States, Italy and Spain.

The germline V gene encodes CDR1 SGHDT and CDR2 YYEEEE. The ends lost 4 bases at V and 4 bases at J; junction bases unmatched: 8. The CDR3 has 15 amino acids. Original processing notes: Reference gene primer amplification yielded estimated nucleated cell counts. The repertoire was sequenced with immunoSEQ multiplex PCR; TCRdb's copy has only in-frame clones and lacks some. V and J calls and clone size are as listed in that table; D and trimming were resolved from the DNA. The sample holds 99,000 or so clones, about 85% seen once. The sequenced sample consisted of peripheral blood. The chain links TRBV5-6 to TRBJ2-7, with 10 positions matching TRBD1. The TCR was taken from a man in his forties or fifties with acute or convalescent COVID-19. CDR3 coding DNA: TGTGCCAGCAGCCCCGGGACAGGGGTTGCGTACGAGCAGTACTTC. Protein sequence: CASSPGTGVAYEQYF.